This T cell receptor beta chain is from a study of a mutant IDH1 vaccine in newly diagnosed glioma. Study-level background: Either 4-6 weeks after radiotherapy alone or alongside temozolomide, vaccination was begun. Every participant had undergone radiotherapy, temozolomide, or both before, and most underwent both.

This table comes from immunoSEQ multiplex PCR, and its TCRdb copy is limited to in-frame clones, with some not included. The table records approximately 79,000 clones, around 85% of them present only once. Germline CDR1 reads MNHEY; CDR2 reads SMNVEV (reference sequence). This CDR3 comprises 19 residues. Unmatched junction bases numbered 24, after V lost 6 bases and J lost 6 bases. This clone was recorded a few times. The antigen is not known. Time point defined: week 23, last vaccination. It was 300 ug of mutant IDH1 20-mer peptide that made up each vaccine dose, given with topical imiquimod. The source material was PBMCs, sampled from a glioma patient whose treatment included an IDH1 peptide vaccine. This sequence originates from a woman between 50 and 59 years old with glioma. This sequence joins TRBV27 and TRBJ1-2, with 8 bases matching TRBD1. The CDR3 coding sequence is TGTGCCAGCAGGCCATACGGGGCAGGGGGCGTACTTCGGATAAATGGCTACACCTTC. Its protein is CASRPYGAGGVLRINGYTF.